Sequencing of this T cell receptor beta chain was carried out in a study of CD8 T cells in Susac syndrome. CDR3 length: 14 residues. Trimming took 3 bases from V and 6 from J; bases not matched to a gene: 8. Germline V CDR1 and CDR2: LNHDA, SQIVND (reference sequence). TCR beta sequencing was performed on blood CD8+ and CD4+ T cells. When the RNA was reverse transcribed, random hexamers were used with an input of about 0.45 to 1 ug. Amplification of TCR beta CDR3 was carried out by immunoSEQ multiplex PCR, which covered 54 Vbeta and 13 Jbeta segments. MiXCR, run by TCRdb on the immunoSEQ multiplex PCR reads, gives a single entry per CDR3 protein. The table has 150,000 to 200,000 distinct CDR3 sequences, around 93% seen once.

This sequence was found in a human donor in good health. The chain joins TRBV19 to TRBJ2-7; 7 nucleotides align to TRBD1. Sequenced material: CD4+ T cells from PBMCs. The CDR3 DNA reads as TGTGCCAGTAGTATCGACAGGGCCCCAGGCGAGCAGTACTTC. It codes for CASSIDRAPGEQYF.